A selection of T cell receptor beta chains follows, all from one sample in a study of blood T cell repertoires in COVID-19. The table came from immunoSEQ multiplex PCR; TCRdb's copy has only in-frame clones and leaves some out. This sample carries around 280,000 clones, about nine tenths of them seen once, and the ten largest clones take about 11%. What was sequenced was peripheral blood. The receptors stem from a woman aged 25-40 years with COVID-19, enrolled during active disease. The CDR3 runs from the conserved cysteine through the conserved F or W. The D gene is left open where the match is weak. Only part of the rows carry a size: once, few, many, or a class if the clone is expanded.

V,D,size,J,CDR3,DNA
TRBV28,-,once,TRBJ2-2,CASSFALGGAGTGELFF,TGTGCCAGCAGTTTTGCCCTTGGTGGGGCTGGCACCGGGGAGCTGTTTTTT
TRBV7-8,TRBD1,-,TRBJ1-5,CASSSTSGTGAFGQPQHF,TGTGCCAGCAGCTCCACCTCAGGGACAGGGGCGTTTGGTCAGCCCCAGCATTTT
TRBV19,-,-,TRBJ2-2,CASTLGNTGELFF,TGTGCCAGTACCCTAGGGAACACCGGGGAGCTGTTTTTT
TRBV19,TRBD1,-,TRBJ2-7,CASSIDTGGGEQYF,TGTGCCAGTAGTATAGATACAGGGGGCGGCGAGCAGTACTTC
TRBV2,-,-,TRBJ2-7,CASSTVSSSYEQYF,TGTGCCAGCAGTACCGTTTCCAGCTCCTACGAGCAGTACTTC
TRBV5-1,-,-,TRBJ1-2,CASSAVPQEIYGYTF,TGCGCCAGCAGCGCGGTCCCACAGGAAATCTATGGCTACACCTTC
TRBV4-1,-,-,TRBJ2-7,CASSQDGRVEQYF,TGCGCCAGCAGCCAAGATGGGCGGGTCGAGCAGTACTTC
TRBV7-2,TRBD2,-,TRBJ2-3,CASSLESPGLAGVVDTQYF,TGTGCCAGCAGCTTAGAAAGCCCGGGACTAGCGGGAGTAGTAGATACGCAGTATTTT
TRBV11-3,TRBD1,-,TRBJ2-5,CASSSRGPQETQYF,TGTGCCAGCAGCTCCAGGGGGCCCCAAGAGACCCAGTACTTC
TRBV7-9,-,-,TRBJ2-3,CASSLLGTITDTQYF,TGTGCCAGCAGCTTATTGGGCACAATCACAGATACGCAGTATTTT
TRBV3-1/TRBV3-2,TRBD2,-,TRBJ2-7,CASSQGGLAGEKQYF,TGTGCCAGCAGCCAAGGGGGACTAGCGGGAGAAAAGCAGTACTTC
TRBV2,TRBD1,few,TRBJ2-7,CASSSGQGGPDEQYF,TGTGCCAGCAGCTCGGGACAGGGGGGTCCGGACGAGCAGTACTTC
TRBV28,TRBD1,-,TRBJ2-7,CASSSRQGYEQYF,TGTGCCAGCAGTTCCCGACAGGGCTACGAGCAGTACTTC
TRBV4-1,TRBD1,-,TRBJ2-7,CASSQESGGISYEQYF,TGCGCCAGCAGCCAAGAGTCAGGGGGCATCTCCTACGAGCAGTACTTC
TRBV28,-,once,TRBJ1-2,CASSLVPSGGYTF,TGTGCCAGCAGCTTGGTTCCTTCAGGGGGCTACACCTTC
TRBV7-9,TRBD2,-,TRBJ2-7,CASSASGVSYEQYF,TGTGCCAGCAGCGCTAGCGGGGTCTCCTACGAGCAGTACTTC
TRBV28,TRBD2,few,TRBJ2-1,CASSLRAGKTGLAANRYNEQFF,TGTGCCAGCAGTTTAAGGGCAGGGAAAACGGGACTAGCGGCCAACCGTTACAATGAGCAGTTCTTC
TRBV9,-,-,TRBJ1-4,CASSPREGGTNEKLFF,TGTGCCAGCAGCCCAAGGGAGGGTGGAACTAATGAAAAACTGTTTTTT
TRBV25-1,TRBD2,-,TRBJ2-5,CASSDVALAGGGETQYF,TGTGCCAGCAGTGACGTCGCACTAGCGGGAGGGGGAGAGACCCAGTACTTC
TRBV24-1,TRBD1,-,TRBJ2-2,CATSDSPRQGLADNTGELFF,TGTGCCACCAGTGATTCCCCCAGACAGGGGTTAGCGGACAACACCGGGGAGCTGTTTTTT
TRBV4-3,-,-,TRBJ1-1,CASSQERSTEAFF,TGCGCCAGCAGCCAAGAACGGTCCACTGAAGCTTTCTTT
TRBV19,TRBD2,once,TRBJ2-1,CASSILAGVGNEQFF,TGTGCCAGTAGTATCCTAGCGGGAGTGGGCAATGAGCAGTTCTTC
TRBV27,-,-,TRBJ1-5,CASSFDSYQPQHF,TGTGCCAGCAGTTTCGACAGCTATCAGCCCCAGCATTTT
TRBV6-4,-,-,TRBJ1-2,CASSAGLNYGYTF,TGTGCCAGCAGTGCAGGGCTTAACTATGGCTACACCTTC
TRBV30,TRBD2,once,TRBJ2-7,CAWSVGLVSEQYF,TGTGCCTGGAGTGTCGGACTAGTCAGCGAGCAGTACTTC
TRBV7-9,-,-,TRBJ2-3,CASSSGMTDSTDTQYF,TGTGCCAGCAGCTCAGGGATGACGGATAGCACAGATACGCAGTATTTT
TRBV7-2,TRBD2,-,TRBJ2-7,CASSLVTGGTYEQYF,TGTGCCAGCAGCTTAGTGACGGGAGGTACCTACGAGCAGTACTTC
TRBV7-6,-,-,TRBJ2-2,CASSLGVRAGTGELFF,TGTGCCAGCAGCTTAGGGGTCAGGGCGGGGACCGGGGAGCTGTTTTTT
TRBV6-2/TRBV6-3,TRBD2,-,TRBJ2-1,CASSYALAAVEQFF,TGTGCCAGCAGTTACGCCCTAGCGGCAGTCGAGCAGTTCTTC
TRBV6-1,TRBD2,once,TRBJ2-1,CASRSMGGSNVEQFF,TGTGCCAGCAGATCGATGGGCGGGAGCAATGTTGAGCAGTTCTTC
TRBV15,-,once,TRBJ1-3,CATSRVQGSGNTIYF,TGTGCCACCAGCAGAGTCCAGGGGTCTGGAAACACCATATATTTT
TRBV5-1,TRBD2,-,TRBJ2-4,CASSHRQGPRLAGGLQNIQYF,TGCGCCAGCAGCCACAGACAGGGGCCTCGTCTAGCGGGAGGGCTCCAAAACATTCAGTACTTC
TRBV28,TRBD1,once,TRBJ1-2,CASSMDRVGGYYGYTF,TGTGCCAGCAGCATGGACAGGGTGGGCGGATACTATGGCTACACCTTC
TRBV3-1/TRBV3-2,-,-,TRBJ1-5,CASTQRRASNQPQHF,TGTGCCAGCACCCAGAGGAGGGCATCCAATCAGCCCCAGCATTTT
TRBV6-4,-,few,TRBJ2-1,CASSVDSTPGNEQFF,TGTGCCAGCAGTGTTGACTCCACTCCTGGGAATGAGCAGTTCTTC
TRBV7-2,TRBD1,-,TRBJ2-3,CASSITGGVVDTQYF,TGTGCCAGCAGCATAACAGGGGGCGTAGTCGATACGCAGTATTTT
TRBV21-1,-,-,TRBJ2-3,CARGLTDTQYF,TGTGCCAGGGGGCTCACAGATACGCAGTATTTT
TRBV2,-,few,TRBJ1-3,CASLYGGASGNTIYF,TGTGCCAGCCTCTATGGGGGGGCTTCTGGAAACACCATATATTTT
TRBV12-3/TRBV12-4,-,-,TRBJ2-1,CASRWGSNEQFF,TGTGCCAGCAGGTGGGGCTCGAATGAGCAGTTCTTC
TRBV7-6,-,-,TRBJ1-1,CASSLAEGLEAFF,TGTGCCAGCAGCTTAGCGGAGGGACTTGAAGCTTTCTTT
TRBV27,TRBD2,-,TRBJ2-7,CASAYLAALGYEQYF,TGTGCCAGCGCATATCTAGCGGCCTTAGGGTACGAGCAGTACTTC
TRBV9,-,-,TRBJ2-7,CASSVGAGVYEQYF,TGTGCCAGCAGCGTCGGGGCAGGGGTCTACGAGCAGTACTTC
TRBV5-4,-,-,TRBJ2-4,CASSLEGDIQYF,TGTGCCAGCAGCTTGGAGGGGGACATTCAGTACTTC
TRBV5-4,TRBD2,-,TRBJ2-1,CASSSTFGAGGGNEQFF,TGTGCCAGCAGCTCCACTTTCGGAGCGGGAGGGGGCAATGAGCAGTTCTTC
TRBV6-5,TRBD1,-,TRBJ2-5,CASRGTGPTTQYF,TGTGCCAGCAGGGGGACAGGTCCGACGACCCAGTACTTC
TRBV6-5,TRBD2,-,TRBJ2-1,CASSRGLPNEQFF,TGTGCCAGCAGTAGGGGACTACCCAATGAGCAGTTCTTC
TRBV4-1,TRBD1,-,TRBJ2-7,CASSQSGDRVDEQYF,TGCGCCAGCAGCCAAAGTGGGGACAGGGTCGACGAGCAGTACTTC
TRBV4-2,-,-,TRBJ2-7,CASSQERHTYEQYF,TGTGCCAGCAGCCAAGAGAGGCATACCTACGAGCAGTACTTC
TRBV2,-,-,TRBJ2-7,CASMGQQSYEQYF,TGTGCCAGCATGGGACAACAGTCCTACGAGCAGTACTTC
TRBV5-6,TRBD1,-,TRBJ2-3,CAASSRGPAADTQYF,TGTGCCGCGAGCAGCAGGGGGCCCGCGGCAGATACGCAGTATTTT
TRBV30,-,once,TRBJ1-1,CAWSTTSGGRNTEAFF,TGTGCCTGGAGCACCACCTCCGGAGGTAGGAACACTGAAGCTTTCTTT